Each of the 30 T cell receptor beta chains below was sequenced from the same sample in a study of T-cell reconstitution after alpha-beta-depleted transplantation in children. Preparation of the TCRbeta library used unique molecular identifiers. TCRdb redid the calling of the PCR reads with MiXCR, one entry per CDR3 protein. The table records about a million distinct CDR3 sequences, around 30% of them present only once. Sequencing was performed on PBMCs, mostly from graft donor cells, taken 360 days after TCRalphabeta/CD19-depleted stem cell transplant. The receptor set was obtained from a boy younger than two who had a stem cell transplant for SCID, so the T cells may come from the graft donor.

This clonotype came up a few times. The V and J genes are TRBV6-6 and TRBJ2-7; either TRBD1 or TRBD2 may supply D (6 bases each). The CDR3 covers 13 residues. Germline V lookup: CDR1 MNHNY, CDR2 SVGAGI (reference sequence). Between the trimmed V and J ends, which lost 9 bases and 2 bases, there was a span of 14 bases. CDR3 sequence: CASAKGGPYEQYF. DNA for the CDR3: TGTGCCAGTGCGAAGGGGGGCCCCTACGAGCAGTACTTC.

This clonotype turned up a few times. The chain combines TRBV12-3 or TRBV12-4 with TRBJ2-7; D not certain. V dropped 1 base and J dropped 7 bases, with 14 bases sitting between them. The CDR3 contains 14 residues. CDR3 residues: CASSLGWGSAEQYF. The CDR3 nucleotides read TGTGCCAGCAGTTTAGGGTGGGGTTCGGCTGAGCAGTACTTC.

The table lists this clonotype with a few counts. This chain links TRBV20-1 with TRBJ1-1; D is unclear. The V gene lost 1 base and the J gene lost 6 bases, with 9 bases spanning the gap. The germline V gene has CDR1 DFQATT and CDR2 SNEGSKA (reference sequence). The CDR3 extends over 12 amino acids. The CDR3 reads CSARGERAEAFF. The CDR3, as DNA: TGCAGTGCTAGAGGTGAAAGAGCTGAAGCTTTCTTT.

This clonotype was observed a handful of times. The CDR3 loop is CASTDSRRGRQPQHF. In nucleotides, the CDR3 is TGTGCCAGCACCGACTCACGTAGGGGTCGTCAGCCCCAGCATTTT. The rearrangement joins TRBV12-3 or TRBV12-4 to TRBJ1-5; possible D gene TRBD1, 5 bases. The CDR3 extends over 15 amino acids. V lost 7 bases, J lost 6 bases, and 19 bases lay in between.

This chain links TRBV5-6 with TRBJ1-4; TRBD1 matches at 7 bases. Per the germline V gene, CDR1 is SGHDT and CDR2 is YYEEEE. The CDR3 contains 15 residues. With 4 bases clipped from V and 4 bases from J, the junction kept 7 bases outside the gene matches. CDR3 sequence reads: CASSRPGTVNEKLFF. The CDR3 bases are TGTGCCAGCAGCAGACCCGGGACAGTTAATGAAAAACTGTTTTTT.

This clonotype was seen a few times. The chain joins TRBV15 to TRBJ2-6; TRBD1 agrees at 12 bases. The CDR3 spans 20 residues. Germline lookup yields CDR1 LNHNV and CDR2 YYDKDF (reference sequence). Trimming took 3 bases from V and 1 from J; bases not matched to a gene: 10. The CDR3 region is CATSSGMGTGGASGANVLTF. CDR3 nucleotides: TGTGCCACCAGCAGCGGCATGGGGACAGGGGGCGCTTCTGGGGCCAACGTCCTGACTTTC.

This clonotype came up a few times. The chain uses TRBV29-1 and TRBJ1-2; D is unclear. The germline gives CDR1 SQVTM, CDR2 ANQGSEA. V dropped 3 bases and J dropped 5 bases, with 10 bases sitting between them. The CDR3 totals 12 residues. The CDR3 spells CSVEGQGYGYTF. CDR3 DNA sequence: TGCAGCGTTGAGGGTCAAGGGTATGGCTACACCTTC.

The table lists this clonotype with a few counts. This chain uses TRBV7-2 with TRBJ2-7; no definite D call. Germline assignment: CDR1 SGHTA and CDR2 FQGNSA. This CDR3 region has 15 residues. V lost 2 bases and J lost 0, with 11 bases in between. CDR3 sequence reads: CASSLRASSSYEQYF. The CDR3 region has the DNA TGTGCCAGCAGCTTAAGGGCTAGTAGCTCCTACGAGCAGTACTTC.

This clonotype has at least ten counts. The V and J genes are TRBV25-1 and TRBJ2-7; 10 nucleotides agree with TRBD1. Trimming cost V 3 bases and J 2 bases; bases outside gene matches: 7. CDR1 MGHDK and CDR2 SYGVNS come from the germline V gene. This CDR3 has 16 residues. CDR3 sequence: CASSDVFGQGAYEQYF. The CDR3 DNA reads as TGTGCCAGCAGTGATGTCTTTGGACAGGGGGCCTACGAGCAGTACTTC.

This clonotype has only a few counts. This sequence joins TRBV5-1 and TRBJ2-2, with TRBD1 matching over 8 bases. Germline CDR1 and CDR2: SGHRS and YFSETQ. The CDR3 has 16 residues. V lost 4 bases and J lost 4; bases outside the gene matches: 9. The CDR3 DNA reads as TGCGCCAGCAGCCTGGGAGACAGGGGACCCACCGGGGAGCTGTTTTTT. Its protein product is CASSLGDRGPTGELFF.

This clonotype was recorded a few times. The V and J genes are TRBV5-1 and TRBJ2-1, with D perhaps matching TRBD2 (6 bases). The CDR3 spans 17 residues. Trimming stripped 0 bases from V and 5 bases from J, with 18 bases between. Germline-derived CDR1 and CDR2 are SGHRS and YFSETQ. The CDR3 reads CASSLGTGTGVHNEQFF. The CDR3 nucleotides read TGCGCCAGCAGCTTGGGGACCGGGACTGGTGTACACAATGAGCAGTTCTTC. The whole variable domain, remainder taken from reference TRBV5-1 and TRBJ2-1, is KAGVTQTPRYLIKTRGQQVTLSCSPISGHRSVSWYQQTPGQGLQFLFEYFSETQRNKGNFPGRFSGRQFSNSRSEMNVSTLELGDSALYLCASSLGTGTGVHNEQFFGPGTRLTVL.

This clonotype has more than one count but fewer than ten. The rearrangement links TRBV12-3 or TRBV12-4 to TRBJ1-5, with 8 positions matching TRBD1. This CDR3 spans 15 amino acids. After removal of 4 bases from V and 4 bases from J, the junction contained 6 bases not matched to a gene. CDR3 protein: CASSSRQGLNQPQHF. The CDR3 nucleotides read TGTGCCAGCAGTTCCCGACAGGGGTTGAATCAGCCCCAGCATTTT.

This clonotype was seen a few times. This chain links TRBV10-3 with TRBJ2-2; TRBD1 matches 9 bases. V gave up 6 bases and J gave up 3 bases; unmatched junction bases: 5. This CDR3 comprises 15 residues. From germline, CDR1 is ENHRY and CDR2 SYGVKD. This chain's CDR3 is CAIRGQGEYTGELFF. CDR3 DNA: TGTGCCATCAGGGGACAGGGAGAGTACACCGGGGAGCTGTTTTTT.

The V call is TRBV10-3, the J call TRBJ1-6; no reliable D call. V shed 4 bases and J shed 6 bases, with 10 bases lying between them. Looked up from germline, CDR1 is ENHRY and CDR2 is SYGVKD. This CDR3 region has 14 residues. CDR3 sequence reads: CAISVGVSNSPLHF. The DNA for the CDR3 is TGTGCCATCAGTGTTGGGGTCAGTAATTCACCCCTCCACTTT.

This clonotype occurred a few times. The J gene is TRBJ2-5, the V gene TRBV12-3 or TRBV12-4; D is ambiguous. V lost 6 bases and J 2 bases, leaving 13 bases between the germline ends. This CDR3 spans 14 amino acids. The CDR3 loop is CASSLASPQETQYF. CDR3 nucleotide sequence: TGTGCCAGCAGCTTGGCAAGCCCTCAAGAGACCCAGTACTTC.

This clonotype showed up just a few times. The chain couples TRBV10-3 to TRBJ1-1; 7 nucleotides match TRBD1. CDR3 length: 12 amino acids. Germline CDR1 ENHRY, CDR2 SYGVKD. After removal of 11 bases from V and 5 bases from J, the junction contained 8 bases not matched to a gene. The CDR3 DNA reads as TGTGCCTCCACAGGGGTGGAGACTGAAGCTTTCTTT. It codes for CASTGVETEAFF.

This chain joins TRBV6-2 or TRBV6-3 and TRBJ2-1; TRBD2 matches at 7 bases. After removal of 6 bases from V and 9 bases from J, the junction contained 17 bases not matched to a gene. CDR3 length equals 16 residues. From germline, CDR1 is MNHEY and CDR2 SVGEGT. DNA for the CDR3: TGTGCCAGCAGCTCCCGGGTGGGGGGGGTCCTCTTTGAGCAGTTCTTC. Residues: CASSSRVGGVLFEQFF.

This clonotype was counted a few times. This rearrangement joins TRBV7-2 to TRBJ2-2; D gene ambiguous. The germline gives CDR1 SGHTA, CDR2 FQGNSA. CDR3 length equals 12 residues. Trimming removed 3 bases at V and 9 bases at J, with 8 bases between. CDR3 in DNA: TGTGCCAGCAGCTTCTCTGGTTGGGAGCTGTTTTTT. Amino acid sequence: CASSFSGWELFF.

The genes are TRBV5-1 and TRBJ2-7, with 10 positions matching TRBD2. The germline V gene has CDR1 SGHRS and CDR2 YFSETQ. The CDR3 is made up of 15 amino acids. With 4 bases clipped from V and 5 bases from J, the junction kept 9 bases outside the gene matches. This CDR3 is CASSTILAGNDEQYF. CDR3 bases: TGCGCCAGCAGCACGATACTAGCGGGGAACGACGAGCAGTACTTC.

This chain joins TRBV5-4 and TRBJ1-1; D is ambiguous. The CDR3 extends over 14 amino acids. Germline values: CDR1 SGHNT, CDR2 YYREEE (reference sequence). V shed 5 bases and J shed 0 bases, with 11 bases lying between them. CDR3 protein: CASSLTDVNTEAFF. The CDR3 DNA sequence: TGTGCCAGCAGTTTGACGGACGTGAACACTGAAGCTTTCTTT.

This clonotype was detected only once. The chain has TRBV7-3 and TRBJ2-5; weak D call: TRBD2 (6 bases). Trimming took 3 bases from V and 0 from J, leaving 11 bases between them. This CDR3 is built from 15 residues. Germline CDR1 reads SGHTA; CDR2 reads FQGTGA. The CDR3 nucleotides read TGTGCCAGCAGCTTTCGGGGGACCTACCAAGAGACCCAGTACTTC. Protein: CASSFRGTYQETQYF. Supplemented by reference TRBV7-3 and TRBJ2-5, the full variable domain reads GAGVSQTPSNKVTEKGKYVELRCDPISGHTALYWYRQSLGQGPEFLIYFQGTGAADDSGLPNDRFFAVRPEGSVSTLKIQRTERGDSAVYLCASSFRGTYQETQYFGPGTRLLVL.

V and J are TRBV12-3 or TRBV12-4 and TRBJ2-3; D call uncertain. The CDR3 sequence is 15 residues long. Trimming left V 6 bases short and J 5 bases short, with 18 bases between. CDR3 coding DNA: TGTGCCAGCAGGAACAACAATGGACCTAGAGATACGCAGTATTTT. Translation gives CASRNNNGPRDTQYF.

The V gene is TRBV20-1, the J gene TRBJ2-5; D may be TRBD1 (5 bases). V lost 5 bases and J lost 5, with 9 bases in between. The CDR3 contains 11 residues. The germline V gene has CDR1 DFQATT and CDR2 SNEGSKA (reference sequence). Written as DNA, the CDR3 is TGCAGTGCTGCCCCAGGGGAGACCCAGTACTTC. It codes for CSAAPGETQYF.

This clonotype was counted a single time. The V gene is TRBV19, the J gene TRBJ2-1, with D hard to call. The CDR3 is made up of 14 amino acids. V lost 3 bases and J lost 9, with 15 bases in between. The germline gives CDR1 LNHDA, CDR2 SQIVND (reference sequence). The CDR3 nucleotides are TGTGCCAGTAGTATGAAAGGGTTGGGTATTGAGCAGTTCTTC. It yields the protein CASSMKGLGIEQFF.

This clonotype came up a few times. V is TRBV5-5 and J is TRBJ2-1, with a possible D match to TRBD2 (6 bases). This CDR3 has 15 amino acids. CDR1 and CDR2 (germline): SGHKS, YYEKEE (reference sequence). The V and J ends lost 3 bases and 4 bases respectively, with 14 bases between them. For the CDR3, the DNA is TGTGCCAGCAGCTCCCTGGCGGGGTTTTACAATGAGCAGTTCTTC. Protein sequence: CASSSLAGFYNEQFF.

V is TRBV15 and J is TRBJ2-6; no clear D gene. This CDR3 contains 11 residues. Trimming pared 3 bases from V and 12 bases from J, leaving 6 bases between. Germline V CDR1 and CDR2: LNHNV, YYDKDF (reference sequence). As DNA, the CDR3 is TGTGCCACCAGCAGTGCCCGCGTCCTGACTTTC. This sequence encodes CATSSARVLTF.

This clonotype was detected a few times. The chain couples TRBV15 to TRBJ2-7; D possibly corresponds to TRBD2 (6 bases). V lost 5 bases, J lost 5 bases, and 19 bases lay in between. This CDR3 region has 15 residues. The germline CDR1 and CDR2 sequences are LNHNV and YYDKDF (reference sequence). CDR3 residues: CATSDLRRRENEQYF. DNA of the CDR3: TGTGCCACCAGCGATCTGAGGAGGAGGGAAAACGAGCAGTACTTC.

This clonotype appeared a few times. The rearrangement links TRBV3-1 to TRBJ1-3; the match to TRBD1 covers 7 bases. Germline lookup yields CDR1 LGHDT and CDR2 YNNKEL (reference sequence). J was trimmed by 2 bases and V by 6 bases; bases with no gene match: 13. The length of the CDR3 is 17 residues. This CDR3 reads CASSDFLTGVAGNTIYF. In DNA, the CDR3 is TGTGCCAGCAGTGACTTCTTAACAGGGGTTGCTGGAAACACCATATATTTT.

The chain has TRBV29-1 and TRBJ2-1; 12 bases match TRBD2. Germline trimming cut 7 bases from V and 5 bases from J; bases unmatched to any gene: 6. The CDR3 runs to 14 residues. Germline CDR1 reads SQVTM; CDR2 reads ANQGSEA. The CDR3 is CSGVLAGGHNEQFF. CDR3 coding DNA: TGCAGCGGGGTACTAGCGGGGGGCCACAATGAGCAGTTCTTC.

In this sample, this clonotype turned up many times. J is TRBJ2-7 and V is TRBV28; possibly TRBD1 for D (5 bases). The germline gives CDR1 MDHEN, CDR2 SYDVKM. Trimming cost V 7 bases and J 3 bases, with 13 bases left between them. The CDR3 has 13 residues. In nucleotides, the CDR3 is TGTGCCAGCAAAAGGACACCAGGCTACGAGCAGTACTTC. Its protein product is CASKRTPGYEQYF.